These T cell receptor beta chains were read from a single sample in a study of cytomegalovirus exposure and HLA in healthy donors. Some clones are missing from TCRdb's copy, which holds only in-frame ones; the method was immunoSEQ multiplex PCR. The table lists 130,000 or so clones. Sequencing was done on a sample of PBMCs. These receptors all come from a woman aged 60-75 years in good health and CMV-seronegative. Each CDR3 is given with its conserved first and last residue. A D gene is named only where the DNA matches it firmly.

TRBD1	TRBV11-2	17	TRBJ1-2	TGTGCCAGCACCCCAAACGAGGGGGCGGGTCACTACTATGGCTACACCTTC	CASTPNEGAGHYYGYTF
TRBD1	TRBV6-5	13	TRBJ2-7	TGTGCCAGCAGAACAGGGGGCGTCTACGAGCAGTACTTC	CASRTGGVYEQYF
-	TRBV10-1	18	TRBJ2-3	TGCGCCAGCAGCTACCCAACTTTTGACAGACTCGGCACAGATACGCAGTATTTT	CASSYPTFDRLGTDTQYF
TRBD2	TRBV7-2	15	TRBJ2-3	TGTGCCAGCAGCTCTTTGGCGGGGGGGGCAAGTACGCAGTATTTT	CASSSLAGGASTQYF
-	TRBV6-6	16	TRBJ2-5	TGTGCCAGCAGTTACGCGGAGTTGGGAAGGGGAGAGACCCAGTACTTC	CASSYAELGRGETQYF
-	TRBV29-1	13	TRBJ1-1	TGCAGCGTTGAAGGTTTCTCGAACACTGAAGCTTTCTTT	CSVEGFSNTEAFF
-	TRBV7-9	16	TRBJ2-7	TGTGCCAGCAGCTCCTCCAGCGGAAGCAGCTCCTACGAGCAGTACTTC	CASSSSSGSSSYEQYF
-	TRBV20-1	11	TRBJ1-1	TGCAGTGCTAAGGGGGAAACTGAAGCTTTCTTT	CSAKGETEAFF
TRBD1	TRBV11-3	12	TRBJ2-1	TGTGCCAGCAGCCGGACAGGGATTGAGCAGTTCTTC	CASSRTGIEQFF
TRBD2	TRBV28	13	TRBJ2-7	TGCGCCAGCAACAGCGGGGTCCGCTACGAGCAGTACTTC	CASNSGVRYEQYF
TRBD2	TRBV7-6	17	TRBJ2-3	TGTGCCAGCAGCTTAGGACTAGCGGATTCTAGCACAGATACGCAGTATTTT	CASSLGLADSSTDTQYF
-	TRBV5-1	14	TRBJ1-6	TGCGCCAGCAGCTTGGGGGACACCATCTCACCCCTCCACTTT	CASSLGDTISPLHF
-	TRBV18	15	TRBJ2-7	TGTGCCAGCTCACCACCTGCATTGGGGGCCTCCGAGCAGTACTTC	CASSPPALGASEQYF
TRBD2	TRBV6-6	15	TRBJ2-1	TGTGCCAGCAGTTATCTAGCGGGAGTTAATAATGAGCAGTTCTTC	CASSYLAGVNNEQFF
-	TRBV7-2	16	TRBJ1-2	TGTGCCAGCAACTTAATGGGGCAGGGGAGTTCCTATGGCTACACCTTC	CASNLMGQGSSYGYTF
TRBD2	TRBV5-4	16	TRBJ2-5	TGTGCCAGCAGCTTGGGGGCGGGAGGTTTCCAAGAGACCCAGTACTTC	CASSLGAGGFQETQYF
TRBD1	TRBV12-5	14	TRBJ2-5	TGTGCTAGTGGAAGCCTACTGACAGGGGAGACCCAGTACTTC	CASGSLLTGETQYF
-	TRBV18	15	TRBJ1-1	TGTGCCAGCTCACCACCGTCACAGTTAAACACTGAAGCTTTCTTT	CASSPPSQLNTEAFF
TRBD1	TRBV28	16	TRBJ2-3	TGTGCCAGCAGTTTAAGGCAGGGGGCATCCATGGATACGCAGTATTTT	CASSLRQGASMDTQYF
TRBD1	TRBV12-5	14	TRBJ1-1	TGTGCTAGTGGTTTGCAGGGGGCGGCCACTGAAGCTTTCTTT	CASGLQGAATEAFF